The entry below describes one T cell receptor beta chain. The sample originates from a study of blood T cell repertoires in COVID-19. The overall study: The origin of the acute and convalescent COVID-19 samples was the United States, Italy and Spain. The cDNA or gDNA used as material had been derived from T cells, B-cell-depleted T cells, or PBMCs.

Source study methods: How many nucleated cells were present was estimated from reference gene primer amplification. The assay was immunoSEQ multiplex PCR, and TCRdb's table has in-frame clones only and misses some. V and J calls and clone size are those listed in that table; D and trimming were worked out from the DNA. The table lists about 38,000 clones, about 82% of them singletons. V was trimmed by 5 bases and J by 4 bases, leaving 5 bases between them. Germline CDR1 and CDR2: KGHSH and LQKENI. CDR3 length equals 12 residues. What was sequenced was peripheral blood. The receptor was isolated from a man aged 45-65 years with active COVID-19. V gene TRBV18 combines with J gene TRBJ2-2; a weak D match, TRBD1 (5 bases). Written as DNA, the CDR3 is TGTGCCAGCTCAAGGGGCACCGGGGAGCTGTTTTTT. Its translation is CASSRGTGELFF.